Presented here are 26 T cell receptor beta chains from one specimen sequenced in a study of T-cell memory formation after mild COVID-19. TCRdb re-called the 5' RACE reads through MiXCR, storing one row per CDR3 protein. The sample holds fewer than 50,000 distinct CDR3 sequences, around 6.3% seen once. Sequences were obtained from PBMCs or a T cell subset sorted from them (not recorded which). The receptors derive from an adult who had mild COVID-19 (a few samples of this study predate the infection). Cell type and time point are not known.

J is TRBJ2-6 and V is TRBV2; 7 bases map to TRBD1. From germline, CDR1 is SNHLY and CDR2 FYNNEI. V lost 7 bases and J lost 0; bases outside the gene matches: 9. The CDR3 contains 17 residues. This CDR3 reads CASTYPGTDSGANVLTF. The CDR3 region has the DNA TGTGCCAGCACCTACCCTGGGACAGACTCTGGGGCCAACGTCCTGACTTTC.

Points on this clonotype: At one of its ends the junction is not consistent with the germline gene, which may arise from a read error. The chain couples TRBV7-9 to TRBJ2-1; TRBD2 matches 8 bases. This CDR3 is built from 15 residues. Germline V CDR1 and CDR2: SEHNR, FQNEAQ (reference sequence). The CDR3 here is CASSSRGGSNNEQFF. The CDR3 DNA reads as TGTGCCAGCAGCTCCCGGGGGGGCTCCAACAATGAGCAGTTCTTC.

The table lists this clonotype with many counts. The J gene is TRBJ2-4, the V gene TRBV7-9; D not resolved. The V gene lost 8 bases and the J gene lost 3 bases, with 14 bases spanning the gap. Looked up from germline, CDR1 is SEHNR and CDR2 is FQNEAQ (reference sequence). This CDR3 is built from 14 residues. The CDR3 DNA reads TGTGCCAGCGGACGAGATTCGAGCAAAAACATTCAGTACTTC. As protein: CASGRDSSKNIQYF.

There are many counts of this clonotype. The rearrangement links TRBV11-2 to TRBJ2-5, with D hard to call. The CDR3 totals 12 residues. Between the trimmed V and J ends, which lost 4 bases and 5 bases, there was a span of 8 bases. Germline V gives CDR1 SGHAT, CDR2 FQNNGV. The CDR3 protein is CASSSQRETQYF. CDR3 sequence (DNA): TGTGCCAGCAGCTCCCAGAGGGAGACCCAGTACTTC.

V and J are TRBV7-9 and TRBJ1-2; possibly TRBD1 for D (5 bases). Germline assignment: CDR1 SEHNR and CDR2 FQNEAQ (reference sequence). The germline V and J ends were trimmed by 1 base and 5 bases, with 11 bases remaining between them. The CDR3 length is 14 residues. CDR3 amino acids: CASSLGRDLYGYTF. In DNA, the CDR3 is TGTGCCAGCAGCTTAGGCAGGGATCTTTATGGCTACACCTTC. The whole variable domain, remainder taken from reference TRBV7-9 and TRBJ1-2, is DTGVSQNPRHKITKRGQNVTFRCDPISEHNRLYWYRQTLGQGPEFLTYFQNEAQLEKSRLLSDRFSAERPKGSFSTLEIQRTEQGDSAMYLCASSLGRDLYGYTFGSGTRLTVV.

This clonotype was detected many times. The rearrangement uses TRBV5-1 and TRBJ2-1, with 8 positions matching TRBD2. This CDR3 comprises 15 residues. CDR1 SGHRS and CDR2 YFSETQ come from the germline V gene. Losses at the gene ends were 4 bases for V and 1 base for J; bases not matched to a gene: 4. CDR3 sequence: CASSQGLESYNEQFF. DNA for the CDR3: TGCGCCAGCAGCCAGGGACTAGAGTCCTACAATGAGCAGTTCTTC.

This clonotype was detected many times. This chain uses TRBV5-6 with TRBJ2-5; maybe TRBD2 (5 bases). Trimming left V 4 bases short and J 2 bases short, with 21 bases between. This CDR3 spans 17 amino acids. CDR1 is SGHDT and CDR2 is YYEEEE in the germline V gene. Here the CDR3 reads CASSPRRGLWGQETQYF. CDR3 sequence (DNA): TGTGCCAGCAGCCCCCGGCGAGGACTGTGGGGACAAGAGACCCAGTACTTC.

This clonotype was seen at least ten times. The rearrangement uses TRBV6-1 and TRBJ2-7; D is possibly TRBD1 (6 bases). Germline-derived CDR1 and CDR2 are MNHNS and SASEGT. The V end lost 3 bases, the J end lost 3 bases, and 15 bases lay between the germline ends. There are 15 residues in the CDR3. CDR3 loop: CASSEPTGIDYEQYF. CDR3 nucleotides: TGTGCCAGCAGTGAGCCAACAGGGATCGACTACGAGCAGTACTTC.

This clonotype was observed at least ten times. This rearrangement joins TRBV18 to TRBJ2-3; D possibly corresponds to TRBD2 (5 bases). The CDR3 sequence is 13 residues long. CDR1 is KGHSH, CDR2 LQKENI, per germline. V was clipped by 3 bases and J by 5 bases, with 9 bases between them. The CDR3 DNA is TGTGCCAGCTCACCGGCGGGTAGAGATACGCAGTATTTT. As protein: CASSPAGRDTQYF. Variable domain in full (rest from reference TRBV18 and TRBJ2-3): NAGVMQNPRHLVRRRGQEARLRCSPMKGHSHVYWYRQLPEEGLKFMVYLQKENIIDESGMPKERFSAEFPKEGPSILRIQQVVRGDSAAYFCASSPAGRDTQYFGPGTRLTVL.

The CDR3 region has the DNA TGTGCCATCAGCAGGGGGCTTGGCACTGAAGCTTTCTTT. It yields the protein CAISRGLGTEAFF. The chain carries TRBV10-3 and TRBJ1-1; 8 nucleotides agree with TRBD1. The CDR3 runs to 13 residues. The germline CDR1 and CDR2 sequences are ENHRY and SYGVKD. Trimming cost V 6 bases and J 4 bases; bases outside gene matches: 4.

This clonotype was observed at least ten times. The chain has TRBV2 and TRBJ2-2; 9 bases align to TRBD1. V lost 4 bases to trimming and J lost 7 bases; unmatched junction nucleotides: 7. The CDR3 has 15 residues. Germline V gives CDR1 SNHLY, CDR2 FYNNEI. CDR3 sequence (DNA): TGTGCCAGCAGTGCGTACAGGGGGCTCGGCGGGGAGCTGTTTTTT. Encoded protein: CASSAYRGLGGELFF. Complete variable domain (other parts from reference TRBV2 and TRBJ2-2): EPEVTQTPSHQVTQMGQEVILRCVPISNHLYFYWYRQILGQKVEFLVSFYNNEISEKSEIFDDQFSVERPDGSNFTLKIRSTKLEDSAMYFCASSAYRGLGGELFFGEGSRLTVL.

The table lists this clonotype with many counts. J is TRBJ1-2 and V is TRBV4-1; the match to TRBD1 covers 8 bases. Trimming removed 0 bases from V and 3 bases from J; junction bases left unmatched: 9. Germline V gives CDR1 MGHRA, CDR2 YSYEKL. The CDR3 is made up of 17 amino acids. The CDR3 loop is CASSQEAGGSIDYGYTF. CDR3 coding DNA: TGCGCCAGCAGCCAAGAAGCAGGGGGCTCCATCGACTATGGCTACACCTTC.

The table lists this clonotype with a few counts. The chain recombines TRBV18 with TRBJ2-3; D might be TRBD1 (6 bases). Trimming left V 4 bases short and J 1 base short, with 12 bases between. This CDR3 spans 15 amino acids. Germline CDR1 reads KGHSH; CDR2 reads LQKENI. CDR3 amino acids: CASSLRTDGTDTQYF. CDR3 in DNA: TGTGCCAGCTCACTACGGACAGACGGCACAGATACGCAGTATTTT.

CDR3: CASSPSGQGNSPLHF. For the CDR3, the DNA is TGTGCCAGCAGCCCATCGGGACAGGGCAATTCACCCCTCCACTTT. V gene TRBV7-9 combines with J gene TRBJ1-6, with 9 bases lining up with TRBD1. V shed 5 bases and J 7 bases; nucleotides not matched to a gene: 6. Germline loops: CDR1 SEHNR, CDR2 FQNEAQ (reference sequence). The length of the CDR3 is 15 residues.

The rearrangement links TRBV30 to TRBJ2-6; D call uncertain. The V gene's germline CDR1 is GTSNPN and CDR2 SVGIG (reference sequence). The CDR3 sequence is 14 residues long. V lost 4 bases, J lost 0 bases, and 7 bases lay in between. The CDR3 DNA follows: TGTGCCTGGACATCCATCTCTGGGGCCAACGTCCTGACTTTC. Translated: CAWTSISGANVLTF.

V gene TRBV18 combines with J gene TRBJ1-1; 7 bases match TRBD1. The CDR3 runs 14 residues. V shed 3 bases and J 1 base; nucleotides not matched to a gene: 2. Germline CDR1 KGHSH, CDR2 LQKENI. CDR3 bases: TGTGCCAGCTCACCCGGGACAGCGAACACTGAAGCTTTCTTT. Protein sequence: CASSPGTANTEAFF.

This clonotype has a count of ten or more. This chain connects TRBV4-1 to TRBJ2-7, with TRBD1 identical over 9 bases. Losses at the gene ends were 4 bases for V and 3 bases for J; bases not matched to a gene: 4. The CDR3 has 14 amino acids. The germline gives CDR1 MGHRA, CDR2 YSYEKL. CDR3 in amino acids: CASSPVTGGYEQYF. The CDR3 DNA is TGCGCCAGCAGCCCCGTGACAGGGGGCTACGAGCAGTACTTC.

This clonotype was detected a few times. The chain is built from TRBV12-3 or TRBV12-4 and TRBJ2-1; TRBD2 matches at 7 bases. After removal of 8 bases from V and 0 bases from J, the junction contained 10 bases not matched to a gene. The CDR3 contains 16 residues. The CDR3 protein is CASGGGGLRSYNEQFF. CDR3 nucleotides: TGTGCCAGCGGCGGTGGGGGACTACGCTCCTACAATGAGCAGTTCTTC.

This clonotype occurred a few times. V and J are TRBV12-3 or TRBV12-4 and TRBJ2-7; TRBD2 might be the D (6 bases). V lost 1 base and J lost 3, with 22 bases in between. This CDR3 contains 18 residues. The CDR3 bases are TGTGCCAGCAGTTTAGACAGACGATTCCAATGGGGGGACTACGAGCAGTACTTC. Protein: CASSLDRRFQWGDYEQYF.

The J gene is TRBJ2-5, the V gene TRBV7-9; D not certain. This CDR3 has 15 residues. Germline V gene sequence: CDR1 SEHNR, CDR2 FQNEAQ (reference sequence). The V and J ends lost 1 base and 2 bases respectively, with 11 bases between them. The CDR3, as DNA: TGTGCCAGCAGCTTAGGTGGGGTTGCACAAGAGACCCAGTACTTC. Protein: CASSLGGVAQETQYF.

Note on this clonotype: Being one base from a much bigger clone, this may be a read error. This sequence joins TRBV4-1 and TRBJ2-5, with 10 bases aligning to TRBD2. This CDR3 has 16 amino acids. Germline V CDR1 and CDR2: MGHRA, YSYEKL. The CDR3 reads CASSQVASGGQDTQYF. The DNA for the CDR3 is TGCGCCAGCAGCCAAGTAGCTAGCGGGGGTCAAGATACCCAGTACTTC.

The V gene is TRBV5-6, the J gene TRBJ2-5; weak D call: TRBD2 (6 bases). V was trimmed by 0 bases and J by 2 bases, leaving 11 bases between them. Germline CDR1 and CDR2: SGHDT and YYEEEE. There are 15 residues in the CDR3. The CDR3 spells CASSLAGGSQETQYF. The CDR3, as DNA: TGTGCCAGCAGCTTGGCCGGGGGTTCGCAAGAGACCCAGTACTTC. The full variable domain, with the rest looked up from reference TRBV5-6 and TRBJ2-5, is DAGVTQSPTHLIKTRGQQVTLRCSPKSGHDTVSWYQQALGQGPQFIFQYYEEEERQRGNFPDRFSGHQFPNYSSELNVNALLLGDSALYLCASSLAGGSQETQYFGPGTRLLVL.

The V call is TRBV7-3, the J call TRBJ1-2, with D unresolved. Germline V CDR1 and CDR2: SGHTA, FQGTGA. The CDR3 is made up of 13 amino acids. Trimming removed 2 bases at V and 4 bases at J, with 8 bases between. The CDR3 loop is CASSLSGSYGYTF. CDR3 sequence (DNA): TGTGCCAGCAGCTTATCGGGATCCTATGGCTACACCTTC.

This chain uses TRBV27 with TRBJ2-7; D unresolved. Germline CDR1 MNHEY, CDR2 SMNVEV (reference sequence). With 0 bases removed from V and 4 bases from J, the gap between germline ends came to 7 bases. CDR3 length: 13 amino acids. The DNA of the CDR3 is TGTGCCAGCAGTTTATCGATGGGGTACGAGCAGTACTTC. It encodes CASSLSMGYEQYF.

The chain joins TRBV15 to TRBJ2-1; a weak D match, TRBD1 (5 bases). There are 14 residues in the CDR3. The germline gives CDR1 LNHNV, CDR2 YYDKDF (reference sequence). Trimming left V 7 bases short and J 0 bases short, with 10 bases between. CDR3 residues: CATKGISSYNEQFF. Written as DNA, the CDR3 is TGTGCCACCAAGGGGATAAGCTCCTACAATGAGCAGTTCTTC.

This clonotype was observed at least ten times. The junction departs from germline at one end; a sequencing error may be responsible. The V call is TRBV7-9, the J call TRBJ2-7; 7 positions match TRBD1. Germline V lookup: CDR1 SEHNR, CDR2 FQNEAQ (reference sequence). The CDR3 length is 12 residues. CDR3 in amino acids: CASSPVVRGQGF. DNA for the CDR3: TGTGCCAGCAGTCCTGTGGTGAGGGGGCAAGGCTTC.